The clone carrying this T cell receptor (delta chain) was observed a few times. Its antigen remains unknown. TCRdb pairs this DNA with a much larger clone's protein that differs at residue 13, likely a read error; the protein shown was translated from the DNA. Bulk repertoires came from Vgamma9/Vdelta2+ or Vdelta2-negative gammadelta T cells flow-sorted from PBMC. The sample is drawn from a study of γδ T cells in repeated Plasmodium falciparum infection. The overall study: Four controlled malaria infections with P. falciparum NF54 spanned roughly 640 days. Study-level results: The Malian cohort came from a small rural village of predominantly one ethnic group.

V dropped 2 bases and J dropped 0; count of bases not matched to a gene: 27. The CDR3 spans 21 residues. CDR1 TVYSNPD and CDR2 GDNSRS come from the germline V gene (reference sequence). Both TRG and TRD chains were sequenced from each sorted sample. TCRdb ran CATT on the multiplex PCR reads. Here the sample spans roughly 93,000 delta-chain clones, over 1.3% being singletons. The specimen was gamma-delta T cells from blood. This clonotype was sampled from a pool of human donors (malaria-infected and uninfected, not separated). The V and J genes are TRDV3 and TRDJ1, with TRDD2 identical over 7 bases. CDR3 protein: CAFRGRFLYAWEENYTDKLIF. In DNA, the CDR3 is TGTGCCTTTCGGGGGCGCTTCCTATATGCCTGGGAGGAGAATTACACCGATAAACTCATCTTT.